What follows are 21 T cell receptor beta chains derived from one specimen sequenced in a study of blood T cell repertoires in COVID-19. The repertoire was sequenced with immunoSEQ multiplex PCR; TCRdb's copy has only in-frame clones and lacks some. The table has about 80,000 clones, just over 85% seen once. The sequenced sample was peripheral blood. The receptor source for this set is a woman aged 80 or over with acute or convalescent COVID-19.

This chain joins TRBV28 and TRBJ2-5; 7 positions match TRBD1. The CDR3 totals 13 residues. The germline CDR1 and CDR2 sequences are MDHEN and SYDVKM. The junction had 0 bases not matched to a gene; V was cut back by 2 bases and J by 3 bases. CDR3 sequence: CASSLGTEETQYF. The CDR3 DNA sequence: TGTGCCAGCAGTTTAGGGACAGAAGAGACCCAGTACTTC.

The J gene is TRBJ1-1, the V gene TRBV7-3; D perhaps matches TRBD1 (6 bases). CDR1 is SGHTA, CDR2 FQGTGA, per germline. Trimming pared 0 bases from V and 11 bases from J, leaving 10 bases between. The CDR3 is 12 amino acids. The CDR3 protein is CASSLTPGEAFF. The CDR3, as DNA: TGTGCCAGCAGCTTAACTCCAGGGGAGGCTTTCTTT. Combining the CDR3 with reference TRBV7-3 and TRBJ1-1 gives the whole variable domain GAGVSQTPSNKVTEKGKYVELRCDPISGHTALYWYRQSLGQGPEFLIYFQGTGAADDSGLPNDRFFAVRPEGSVSTLKIQRTERGDSAVYLCASSLTPGEAFFGQGTRLTVV.

The chain recombines TRBV29-1 with TRBJ1-5, with D perhaps TRBD1 (5 bases). The germline CDR1 and CDR2 sequences are SQVTM and ANQGSEA. CDR3 length equals 14 residues. Trimming shortened V by 4 bases and J by 2 bases, and 12 bases separated the two germline ends. The CDR3 loop is CSVGQGDGNQPQHF. The CDR3 DNA follows: TGCAGCGTTGGGCAGGGCGACGGCAATCAGCCCCAGCATTTT. Filled out from reference TRBV29-1 and TRBJ1-5, the complete variable domain reads SAVISQKPSRDICQRGTSLTIQCQVDSQVTMMFWYRQQPGQSLTLIATANQGSEATYESGFVIDKFPISRPNLTFSTLTVSNMSPEDSSIYLCSVGQGDGNQPQHFGDGTRLSIL.

This rearrangement joins TRBV5-6 to TRBJ2-7, with TRBD1 identical over 7 bases. Germline V gene sequence: CDR1 SGHDT, CDR2 YYEEEE. Trimming took 0 bases from V and 6 from J; bases not matched to a gene: 6. The CDR3 extends over 14 amino acids. The CDR3 nucleotides are TGTGCCAGCAGCTTGGCCCCGACAGGGTCCGAGCAGTACTTC. Amino acids: CASSLAPTGSEQYF.

This chain uses TRBV20-1 with TRBJ2-7; D is possibly TRBD1 (6 bases). This CDR3 region has 12 residues. The germline CDR1 and CDR2 sequences are DFQATT and SNEGSKA (reference sequence). Trimming removed 3 bases at V and 7 bases at J, with 13 bases between. The CDR3 loop is CSASNRAGEQYF. The CDR3 nucleotides read TGCAGTGCTAGTAACAGGGCAGGGGAGCAGTACTTC.

This sequence joins TRBV6-6 and TRBJ2-7, with D perhaps TRBD1 (5 bases). The CDR3 is made up of 13 amino acids. Trimming pared 8 bases from V and 5 bases from J, leaving 16 bases between. Germline assignment: CDR1 MNHNY and CDR2 SVGAGI (reference sequence). CDR3 nucleotide sequence: TGTGCCAGCCGCCTACAGGTCTACCACGAGCAGTACTTC. Protein product: CASRLQVYHEQYF.

For the CDR3, the DNA is TGTGCCAGCAGTCTTGGTTTCGAGCGCCTGAAAAACATTCAGTACTTC. This translates into CASSLGFERLKNIQYF. The chain has TRBV5-6 and TRBJ2-4; D is unclear. Trimming removed 5 bases at V and 4 bases at J, with 19 bases between. Per germline, CDR1 SGHDT and CDR2 YYEEEE. The CDR3 is 16 amino acids. The full variable domain, with the rest looked up from reference TRBV5-6 and TRBJ2-4, is DAGVTQSPTHLIKTRGQQVTLRCSPKSGHDTVSWYQQALGQGPQFIFQYYEEEERQRGNFPDRFSGHQFPNYSSELNVNALLLGDSALYLCASSLGFERLKNIQYFGAGTRLSVL.

The J gene is TRBJ2-3, the V gene TRBV19; D possibly corresponds to TRBD1 (5 bases). The CDR3 is 13 residues long. V shed 4 bases and J shed 6 bases, with 11 bases lying between them. Germline V gene sequence: CDR1 LNHDA, CDR2 SQIVND (reference sequence). The CDR3 coding sequence is TGTGCCAGTAGTAGACAGACGAGGGATACGCAGTATTTT. Encoded protein: CASSRQTRDTQYF.

This rearrangement joins TRBV7-2 to TRBJ1-4; tentative D call: TRBD1 (5 bases). The CDR3 sequence is 14 residues long. Trimming cost V 1 base and J 7 bases, with 10 bases left between them. In germline, CDR1 is SGHTA, CDR2 FQGNSA. As DNA, the CDR3 is TGTGCCAGCAGCTTAGGGGGACTGAGTGAAAAACTGTTTTTT. This codes for CASSLGGLSEKLFF.

This sequence joins TRBV7-8 and TRBJ2-7; the D gene is possibly TRBD1 (5 bases). Trimming took 3 bases from V and 3 from J, leaving 9 bases between them. The CDR3 consists of 13 residues. Germline V lookup: CDR1 SGHVS, CDR2 FQNEAQ. The CDR3 is CASSFAGNYEQYF. CDR3 in DNA: TGTGCCAGCAGCTTTGCAGGGAACTACGAGCAGTACTTC.

The chain combines TRBV6-4 with TRBJ2-3, with TRBD2 identical over 12 bases. V lost 0 bases to trimming and J lost 7 bases; unmatched junction nucleotides: 5. The CDR3 loop spans 16 amino acids. Germline V gene sequence: CDR1 MRHNA, CDR2 SNTAGT. Here the CDR3 DNA reads TGTGCCAGCAGTGACTCGACTAGCGGGAGATCTAATACGCAGTATTTT. This gives the protein CASSDSTSGRSNTQYF.

The V call is TRBV19, the J call TRBJ1-1; maybe TRBD1 (6 bases). There are 15 residues in the CDR3. The germline V gene encodes CDR1 LNHDA and CDR2 SQIVND (reference sequence). Trimming took 6 bases from V and 3 from J, leaving 17 bases between them. The CDR3 nucleotides read TGTGCCAGTAGCGGCTGGGGGCGGAAGTACACTGAAGCTTTCTTT. This encodes CASSGWGRKYTEAFF.

The rearrangement joins TRBV19 to TRBJ1-5, with 7 bases lining up with TRBD1. Looked up from germline, CDR1 is LNHDA and CDR2 is SQIVND (reference sequence). With 7 bases clipped from V and 4 bases from J, the junction kept 7 bases outside the gene matches. This CDR3 comprises 14 residues. CDR3 sequence reads: CASKLVQGNQPQHF. Here the CDR3 DNA reads TGTGCCAGTAAACTTGTACAGGGGAATCAGCCCCAGCATTTT.

The rearrangement joins TRBV29-1 to TRBJ2-3, with 10 bases that match TRBD2. The V and J ends lost 5 bases and 1 base, in that order; junction bases with no gene match: 3. The CDR3 spans 14 residues. Looked up from germline, CDR1 is SQVTM and CDR2 is ANQGSEA. In nucleotides, the CDR3 is TGCAGCGTTACTAGCGGGAAGGGCACAGATACGCAGTATTTT. Amino acids: CSVTSGKGTDTQYF.

This clone has more than one count but fewer than ten. V usage is TRBV7-2 and J usage is TRBJ1-1, with 8 bases matching TRBD1. Trimming cost V 5 bases and J 4 bases; bases outside gene matches: 6. Germline-derived CDR1 and CDR2 are SGHTA and FQGNSA. The CDR3 is 14 amino acids. The CDR3 protein is CASSRQGPFTEAFF. CDR3 nucleotides: TGTGCCAGCAGCAGACAGGGGCCGTTCACTGAAGCTTTCTTT.

The chain employs TRBV9 and TRBJ1-1; D perhaps matches TRBD1 (5 bases). Germline CDR1 SGDLS, CDR2 YYNGEE. The CDR3 is 13 amino acids. The ends were cut back, 3 bases at V and 4 bases at J, with 10 bases in the middle. DNA for the CDR3: TGTGCCAGCAGCGAGATGACAGCCACTGAAGCTTTCTTT. It translates to CASSEMTATEAFF.

The chain recombines TRBV7-2 with TRBJ2-3, with 11 bases aligning to TRBD1. The V and J ends lost 0 bases and 4 bases, in that order; junction bases with no gene match: 6. Germline V gene data show CDR1 as SGHTA and CDR2 as FQGNSA. This CDR3 comprises 17 residues. CDR3 in amino acids: CASSLADRGRLADTQYF. Written as DNA, the CDR3 is TGTGCCAGCAGCTTAGCGGACAGGGGGCGGTTGGCAGATACGCAGTATTTT.

J is TRBJ2-7 and V is TRBV4-2; 10 nucleotides line up with TRBD2. The junction had 3 bases not matched to a gene; V was cut back by 0 bases and J by 4 bases. Germline CDR1 is LGHNA and CDR2 is YNFKEQ. This CDR3 region has 15 residues. DNA of the CDR3: TGTGCCAGCAGCCAAGATCTAGCGGGGGTGTACGAGCAGTACTTC. Amino acids: CASSQDLAGVYEQYF.

CDR3 nucleotides: TGTGCATCCGGGGAGTTGTACAATGAGCAGTTCTTC. This sequence encodes CASGELYNEQFF. V and J are TRBV6-5 and TRBJ2-1; D may be TRBD2 (5 bases). The CDR3 totals 12 residues. CDR1 is MNHEY, CDR2 SVGAGI, per germline.

The chain has TRBV7-2 and TRBJ1-6; 8 bases fit TRBD1. Germline CDR1 is SGHTA and CDR2 is FQGNSA. The CDR3 has 15 residues. The trim removed 7 bases at V and 5 bases at J, leaving 7 bases unmatched. The CDR3 coding sequence is TGTGCCAGCAACGACAGGGGTGGGGATAATTCACCCCTCCACTTT. Translating it yields CASNDRGGDNSPLHF. The entire variable domain, with the rest obtained from reference TRBV7-2 and TRBJ1-6, is as follows: GAGVSQSPSNKVTEKGKDVELRCDPISGHTALYWYRQSLGQGLEFLIYFQGNSAPDKSGLPSDRFSAERTGGSVSTLTIQRTQQEDSAVYLCASNDRGGDNSPLHFGNGTRLTVT.

The V gene is TRBV7-9, the J gene TRBJ2-7; 9 bases are shared with TRBD2. With V trimmed by 5 bases and J by 0 bases, 8 bases remained unmatched. The CDR3 has 16 amino acids. Germline V gives CDR1 SEHNR, CDR2 FQNEAQ (reference sequence). The DNA for the CDR3 is TGTGCCAGCAGCCCCGATCTAGCGGGAAGCTCCTACGAGCAGTACTTC. As protein: CASSPDLAGSSYEQYF.